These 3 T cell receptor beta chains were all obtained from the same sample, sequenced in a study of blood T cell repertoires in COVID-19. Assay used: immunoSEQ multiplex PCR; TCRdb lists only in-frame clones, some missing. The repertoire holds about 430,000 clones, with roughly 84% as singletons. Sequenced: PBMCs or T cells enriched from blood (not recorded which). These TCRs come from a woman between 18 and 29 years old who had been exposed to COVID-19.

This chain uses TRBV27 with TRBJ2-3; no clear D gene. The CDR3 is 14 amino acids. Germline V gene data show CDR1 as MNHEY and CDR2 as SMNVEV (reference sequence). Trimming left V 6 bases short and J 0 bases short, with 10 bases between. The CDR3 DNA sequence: TGTGCCAGCAGCCCGGTTCCTAGCACAGATACGCAGTATTTT. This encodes CASSPVPSTDTQYF.

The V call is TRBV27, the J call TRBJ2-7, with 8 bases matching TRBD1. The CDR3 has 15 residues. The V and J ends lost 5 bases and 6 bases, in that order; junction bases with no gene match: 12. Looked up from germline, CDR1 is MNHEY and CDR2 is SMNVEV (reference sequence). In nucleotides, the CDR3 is TGTGCCAGCAGTATTATTGGGGACAGGTTCGGCGAGCAGTACTTC. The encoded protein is CASSIIGDRFGEQYF.

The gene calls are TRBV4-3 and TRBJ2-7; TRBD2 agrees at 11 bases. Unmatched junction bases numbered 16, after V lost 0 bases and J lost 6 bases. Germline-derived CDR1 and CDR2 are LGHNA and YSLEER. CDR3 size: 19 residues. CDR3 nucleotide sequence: TGCGCCAGCAGCCAAGAGGTGGGGCTAGCGGGGGGCCAGGCCCGCGAGCAGTACTTC. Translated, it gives CASSQEVGLAGGQAREQYF.